The TCR beta chain described here comes from a study of T-cell reconstitution after alpha-beta-depleted transplantation in children. Trimming removed 5 bases from V and 1 base from J; junction bases left unmatched: 6. Germline CDR1 reads MNHNS; CDR2 reads SASEGT. This CDR3 has 15 residues. Unique molecular identifiers were built into the TCRbeta library. MiXCR, applied by TCRdb to the PCR reads, yields one record per CDR3 protein. The sample records approximately 800,000 distinct CDR3 sequences, approximately 15% being singletons. V is TRBV6-1 and J is TRBJ2-7, with TRBD2 identical over 9 bases. The clonotype was recovered from a male patient aged 10 to 17 who had a stem cell transplant for acute lymphoblastic leukemia, so the T cells may come from the graft donor. The sample consisted of PBMCs, mostly from graft donor cells, taken 360 days after TCRalphabeta/CD19-depleted stem cell transplant. CDR3 sequence: CASSISSGASYEQYF. CDR3 bases: TGTGCCAGCAGTATCTCTAGCGGGGCTTCCTACGAGCAGTACTTC.